The T cell receptor beta chain described here comes from a study of human T cells and chemical hapten exposure. V shed 4 bases and J 9 bases; nucleotides not matched to a gene: 14. CDR3 length equals 16 residues. CDR1 is SGDLS and CDR2 is YYNGEE in the germline V gene. As to time point: patch test 2, 6 weeks after DPC sensitization. As to treatment: therapeutic diphenylcyclopropenone sensitization with weekly scalp DPC. TCRdb fed the RACE reads into MiXCR, producing one record per CDR3 protein. This sample has just over 350,000 distinct CDR3 sequences; about 6% occur once, and the top ten carry about 5.6%. The sample holds a few counts of this clonotype.

The source was whole blood, collected in connection with sensitization to the hapten diphenylcyclopropenone (DPC). The sequence was collected from a woman aged 18-30 years with alopecia areata. Some clones in this sample may be carry-over from other donors' samples. The chain combines TRBV9 with TRBJ2-1; 9 nucleotides align to TRBD2. CDR3 in amino acids: CASSNKGLAGLSEQFF. The CDR3 DNA sequence: TGTGCCAGCAGCAACAAGGGCCTAGCGGGGCTATCTGAGCAGTTCTTC.